A selection of T cell receptor beta chains follows, all from one sample in a study of cytomegalovirus exposure and HLA in healthy donors. Assay used: immunoSEQ multiplex PCR; TCRdb lists only in-frame clones, some missing. The sample lists 200,000 to 250,000 clones, 65% to 85% occurring once. Sample: PBMCs. The receptors shown here come from a woman in her twenties or thirties in good health and CMV-seropositive. The CDR3 runs from the conserved cysteine through the conserved F or W. The order of the fields is V gene, CDR3 length, CDR3 protein.

>TRBV28|11
CASRGANEQFF
>TRBV25-1|16
CASSERKTSGSSEQFF
>TRBV2|12
CASSGNGAAEFF
>TRBV7-9|15
CASSLIRTGWHEQFF
>TRBV5-4|15
CASSSSGFSYNEQFF
>TRBV28|14
CASSSDRGNYGYTF
>TRBV7-6|13
CASSLMARGPQHF
>TRBV30|17
CAWSSTYWDYRLNEQFF
>TRBV14|17
CASSQDSGTLSGNTIYF
>TRBV4-1|13
CASSQLAAYGYTF
>TRBV18|15
CASSPPTGGTDTQYF
>TRBV27|16
CASRHTGTSGYNEQFF
>TRBV4-3|14
CASSQRQGHTEAFF
>TRBV11-3|16
CASSHSVGGASGELFF